The entry below describes one T cell receptor (beta chain). The CDR3 spans 14 residues. Germline loops: CDR1 SGHNT, CDR2 YENEEA. V lost 2 bases and J lost 7, with 12 bases in between. These data belong to a study of blood T cell repertoires in COVID-19. Study at large: Acute and convalescent COVID-19 specimens originated in the United States, Italy and Spain. T cells, B-cell-depleted T cells, or PBMCs provided the cDNA or gDNA that served as material.

Source study methods: Using reference gene primer amplification, nucleated cell counts were estimated. TCRdb's table, derived via immunoSEQ multiplex PCR, lists solely in-frame clones and lacks some. V, J and clone size derive from that table, while D and trimming were established from the DNA sequence. The sample lists about 200,000 clones, around four fifths seen once, with 7.5% to 9% in the top ten. The TCR was taken from a woman between 50 and 59 years old with acute or convalescent COVID-19. The source material was peripheral blood. V usage is TRBV11-3 and J usage is TRBJ2-1; D might be TRBD2 (6 bases). CDR3 sequence reads: CASSLTTAGNEQFF. The CDR3 nucleotides read TGTGCCAGCAGCTTAACGACGGCGGGGAATGAGCAGTTCTTC.